These 21 T cell receptor beta chains were all obtained from the same sample, sequenced in a study of CD8+CD57+ T cells in acquired aplastic anemia. Genomic DNA acted as the template from which TCR beta VDJ combination and CDR3 sequence profiling were carried out. MiXCR, applied by TCRdb to the reads, yields one record per CDR3 protein. The repertoire has 200,000 or so distinct CDR3 sequences, under 55% of them found once; the top ten carry 15% to 20%. Sequenced patients had shown CD8+CD57+ cell expansion by flow cytometry. Sequenced input: sorted CD4+, CD8+, or CD8+CD57+ T cells (not recorded which) from PBMCs. Receptor source: a human donor with aplastic anemia.

The CDR3 region is CAISYYSPGTGDSYEQYF. Here the CDR3 DNA reads TGTGCCATCAGTTACTACTCCCCCGGGACAGGAGACTCCTACGAGCAGTACTTC. The chain links TRBV10-3 to TRBJ2-7; 8 positions agree with TRBD1. The CDR3 is made up of 18 amino acids. The trim removed 5 bases at V and 0 bases at J, leaving 15 bases unmatched. The germline V gene has CDR1 ENHRY and CDR2 SYGVKD.

The gene calls are TRBV19 and TRBJ1-4, with TRBD1 as a possible D gene (6 bases). The CDR3 has 14 residues. Per the germline V gene, CDR1 is LNHDA and CDR2 is SQIVND (reference sequence). Trimming pared 6 bases from V and 3 bases from J, leaving 11 bases between. In DNA, the CDR3 is TGTGCCAGTAGGAGACAGGACTCTAATGAAAAACTGTTTTTT. The encoded protein is CASRRQDSNEKLFF.

This clonotype was picked up many times. The V gene is TRBV7-2, the J gene TRBJ2-7; 9 bases map to TRBD2. There are 17 residues in the CDR3. V trimming: 5 bases; J trimming: 2 bases; junction bases outside the gene matches: 13. CDR1 and CDR2 (germline): SGHTA, FQGNSA. The CDR3 protein is CASSTGPRGGGPYEQYF. CDR3 in DNA: TGTGCCAGCAGCACGGGGCCTCGCGGGGGGGGGCCCTACGAGCAGTACTTC.

This chain links TRBV5-8 with TRBJ2-1; a weak D match, TRBD2 (5 bases). Deletions cut 4 bases from V and 0 bases from J, with 14 bases between. CDR3 length: 16 amino acids. Germline V gene sequence: CDR1 SGHTS, CDR2 YDEGEE. This chain's CDR3 is CASSTLDYSSYNEQFF. Here the CDR3 DNA reads TGTGCCAGCAGCACTTTAGACTATAGCTCCTACAATGAGCAGTTCTTC.

V is TRBV20-1 and J is TRBJ2-7; 10 bases are shared with TRBD1. The CDR3 totals 13 residues. J lost 6 bases, V lost 4 bases, and 6 bases had no gene match. Germline CDR1 is DFQATT and CDR2 is SNEGSKA (reference sequence). Here the CDR3 reads CSAKTTGGVEQYF. The CDR3, as DNA: TGCAGTGCTAAGACGACAGGGGGCGTCGAGCAGTACTTC.

The rearrangement joins TRBV19 to TRBJ2-7; D is undetermined. CDR1 LNHDA and CDR2 SQIVND come from the germline V gene (reference sequence). The CDR3 loop spans 17 amino acids. Trimming took off 1 base at V and 4 bases at J, with 20 bases between the two ends. CDR3 in amino acids: CASSIGFQLLPQYEQYF. CDR3 bases: TGTGCCAGTAGTATAGGATTCCAACTCCTACCCCAGTACGAGCAGTACTTC.

With regard to this clonotype: The junction departs from germline at one end; a sequencing error may be responsible. CDR3 nucleotide sequence: TGTGCCATCAGTGACGGGACAGGGTGGGAGACCCAGTACTTC. This translates into CAISDGTGWETQYF. The V gene is TRBV12-3 or TRBV12-4, the J gene TRBJ2-5, with TRBD1 matching 9 bases. There are 14 residues in the CDR3.

This chain links TRBV7-2 with TRBJ2-5; D ambiguous. This CDR3 is built from 16 residues. V shed 6 bases and J shed 3 bases, with 20 bases lying between them. Germline loops: CDR1 SGHTA, CDR2 FQGNSA. In DNA, the CDR3 is TGTGCCAGCAGTGCCTACAGTCGGAACGACGAAGAGACCCAGTACTTC. The encoded protein is CASSAYSRNDEETQYF.

This clonotype was recorded only once. This rearrangement joins TRBV6-2 or TRBV6-3 to TRBJ1-1; no firm D call. Germline-derived CDR1 and CDR2 are MNHEY and SVGEGT. V dropped 2 bases and J dropped 1 base, with 8 bases sitting between them. The CDR3 has 14 amino acids. The CDR3 loop is CASSYGLWNTEAFF. CDR3 in DNA: TGTGCCAGCAGTTACGGCCTATGGAACACTGAAGCTTTCTTT.

This clonotype was observed many times. The chain combines TRBV6-5 with TRBJ2-5; D is ambiguous. Germline loops: CDR1 MNHEY, CDR2 SVGAGI. The V gene lost 0 bases and the J gene lost 4 bases, with 3 bases spanning the gap. The CDR3 sequence is 12 residues long. CDR3 nucleotide sequence: TGTGCCAGCAGTTACTCGACAGAGACCCAGTACTTC. This encodes CASSYSTETQYF.

The chain has TRBV12-3 or TRBV12-4 and TRBJ2-2, with D possibly being TRBD1 (6 bases). This CDR3 contains 13 residues. Trimming pared 1 base from V and 12 bases from J, leaving 12 bases between. CDR3 sequence reads: CASSLDGTGQLFF. The DNA for the CDR3 is TGTGCCAGCAGTTTAGACGGAACAGGGCAGCTGTTTTTT.

This chain uses TRBV5-1 with TRBJ2-3; 11 bases fit TRBD2. The CDR3 has 17 residues. Germline CDR1 is SGHRS and CDR2 is YFSETQ. J was trimmed by 5 bases and V by 0 bases; bases with no gene match: 8. This CDR3 is CASSLGYSGGAGDTQYF. CDR3 nucleotides: TGCGCCAGCAGCTTGGGGTATAGCGGGGGGGCCGGAGATACGCAGTATTTT. The full variable domain, its missing parts supplied by reference TRBV5-1 and TRBJ2-3, is KAGVTQTPRYLIKTRGQQVTLSCSPISGHRSVSWYQQTPGQGLQFLFEYFSETQRNKGNFPGRFSGRQFSNSRSEMNVSTLELGDSALYLCASSLGYSGGAGDTQYFGPGTRLTVL.

About this clonotype: At one end, the junction sequence differs from germline, possibly due to a read error. The chain has TRBV19 and TRBJ2-7, with 10 bases that match TRBD2. Germline V gene sequence: CDR1 LNHDA, CDR2 SQIVND (reference sequence). The CDR3 has 14 residues. The DNA for the CDR3 is TGTGCCAGTAAGCTTAGCGGGGGGACCTACGAGCGGTACTTC. Residues: CASKLSGGTYERYF.

The chain recombines TRBV30 with TRBJ2-5, with a possible D match to TRBD2 (6 bases). The ends were cut back, 4 bases at V and 7 bases at J, with 10 bases in the middle. The CDR3 consists of 11 residues. Germline-derived CDR1 and CDR2 are GTSNPN and SVGIG (reference sequence). CDR3 residues: CAWMREGTQYF. The CDR3 DNA sequence: TGTGCCTGGATGCGGGAAGGGACCCAGTACTTC.

This clonotype was observed at least ten times. This chain joins TRBV20-1 and TRBJ2-7; D remains unclear. Germline CDR1 reads DFQATT; CDR2 reads SNEGSKA (reference sequence). Between the trimmed V and J ends, which lost 0 bases and 0 bases, there was a span of 9 bases. This CDR3 region has 14 residues. The DNA for the CDR3 is TGCAGTGCTAGAGAGTTGGGCGGCTCCTACGAGCAGTACTTC. Protein sequence: CSARELGGSYEQYF.

This clonotype was seen repeatedly, ten times or more. The gene calls are TRBV5-1 and TRBJ1-1; a possible D gene is TRBD1 (6 bases). The V end lost 0 bases, the J end lost 1 base, and 7 bases lay between the germline ends. The CDR3 extends over 14 amino acids. Germline V gives CDR1 SGHRS, CDR2 YFSETQ. The CDR3 sequence is CASSLGGANTEAFF. For the CDR3, the DNA is TGCGCCAGCAGCTTGGGGGGGGCGAACACTGAAGCTTTCTTT. The full variable domain, with the rest looked up from reference TRBV5-1 and TRBJ1-1, is KAGVTQTPRYLIKTRGQQVTLSCSPISGHRSVSWYQQTPGQGLQFLFEYFSETQRNKGNFPGRFSGRQFSNSRSEMNVSTLELGDSALYLCASSLGGANTEAFFGQGTRLTVV.

In its sample, this clonotype was seen many times. The chain links TRBV9 to TRBJ2-1, with TRBD2 identical over 7 bases. The CDR3 extends over 14 amino acids. Germline assignment: CDR1 SGDLS and CDR2 YYNGEE. The V and J ends lost 3 bases and 6 bases, in that order; junction bases with no gene match: 6. The DNA for the CDR3 is TGTGCCAGCAGCGGGACTAGTTCCGCCAATGAGCAGTTCTTC. Protein product: CASSGTSSANEQFF. The full variable domain, its missing parts supplied by reference TRBV9 and TRBJ2-1, is DSGVTQTPKHLITATGQRVTLRCSPRSGDLSVYWYQQSLDQGLQFLIQYYNGEERAKGNILERFSAQQFPDLHSELNLSSLELGDSALYFCASSGTSSANEQFFGPGTRLTVL.

V gene TRBV12-3 or TRBV12-4 combines with J gene TRBJ2-3, with D unresolved. The germline V and J ends were trimmed by 4 bases and 1 base, with 9 bases remaining between them. The CDR3 sequence is 14 residues long. The CDR3 is CASSWIAGTDTQYF. DNA of the CDR3: TGTGCCAGCAGTTGGATAGCCGGCACAGATACGCAGTATTTT.

This clonotype was seen a few times. A clone one base away is much larger, so this may be a read error. The chain carries TRBV11-2 and TRBJ2-7; D unclear. The CDR3 is 13 amino acids. Per the germline V gene, CDR1 is SGHAT and CDR2 is FQNNGV. V was cut by 3 bases and J by 1 base, with 7 bases left in between. This CDR3 reads CASSFVGSYEQYF. The CDR3 DNA is TGTGCCAGCAGCTTCGTGGGATCCTACGAGCAGTACTTC. Using reference TRBV11-2 and TRBJ2-7 for the parts outside the CDR3, the full variable domain is EAGVAQSPRYKIIEKRQSVAFWCNPISGHATLYWYQQILGQGPKLLIQFQNNGVVDDSQLPKDRFSAERLKGVDSTLKIQPAKLEDSAVYLCASSFVGSYEQYFGPGTRLTVT.

This clonotype has ten or more counts. This chain links TRBV19 with TRBJ1-5, with 7 bases matching TRBD1. In germline, CDR1 is LNHDA, CDR2 SQIVND (reference sequence). Unmatched junction bases numbered 10, after V lost 5 bases and J lost 6 bases. The CDR3 is 15 residues long. CDR3: CASSPIDRDGQPQHF. The CDR3 nucleotides are TGTGCCAGTAGTCCAATCGACAGGGACGGTCAGCCCCAGCATTTT. The variable domain in full, completed from reference TRBV19 and TRBJ1-5, reads DGGITQSPKYLFRKEGQNVTLSCEQNLNHDAMYWYRQDPGQGLRLIYYSQIVNDFQKGDIAEGYSVSREKKESFPLTVTSAQKNPTAFYLCASSPIDRDGQPQHFGDGTRLSIL.

The V call is TRBV11-2, the J call TRBJ2-1; D call uncertain. The V end lost 1 base, the J end lost 0 bases, and 7 bases lay between the germline ends. The CDR3 runs to 15 residues. Germline CDR1 reads SGHAT; CDR2 reads FQNNGV. The CDR3 here is CASSLVWDSYNEQFF. The CDR3 DNA sequence: TGTGCCAGCAGCTTAGTATGGGACTCCTACAATGAGCAGTTCTTC.